This TCR beta chain is drawn from a study of early T cells in non-severe SARS-CoV-2 infection. Unique molecular identifiers were attached to individual cDNA molecules. TCRdb reprocessed the 5' RACE reads via MiXCR and lists one record per CDR3 protein. The sample includes about 110,000 distinct CDR3 sequences, 11% of them seen just once. The germline V gene encodes CDR1 SGHTA and CDR2 FQGNSA. Trimming cost V 5 bases and J 1 base, with 12 bases left between them. This CDR3 spans 16 amino acids. Many counts were recorded for this clonotype. The V gene is TRBV7-2, the J gene TRBJ2-6; D remains ambiguous. Specimen: whole blood. This TCR was recovered from an adult who was a healthcare worker with PCR-confirmed SARS-CoV-2 infection or an uninfected control (not recorded which). The CDR3 is CASSPSRRSGANVLTF. CDR3 DNA sequence: TGTGCCAGCAGCCCTAGTAGGCGATCTGGGGCCAACGTCCTGACTTTC.